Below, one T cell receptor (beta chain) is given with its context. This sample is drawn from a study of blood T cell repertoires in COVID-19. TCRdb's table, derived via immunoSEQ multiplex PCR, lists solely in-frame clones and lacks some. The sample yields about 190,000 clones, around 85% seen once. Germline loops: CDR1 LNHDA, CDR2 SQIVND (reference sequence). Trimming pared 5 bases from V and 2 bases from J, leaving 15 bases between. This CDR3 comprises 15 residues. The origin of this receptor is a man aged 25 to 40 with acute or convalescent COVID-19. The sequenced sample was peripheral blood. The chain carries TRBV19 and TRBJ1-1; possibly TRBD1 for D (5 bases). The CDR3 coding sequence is TGTGCCAGTAGTTCCTACCAGGGAATCAACACTGAAGCTTTCTTT. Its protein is CASSSYQGINTEAFF.